The entry that follows covers one T cell receptor beta chain sequence. The data belong to a study of T cell responses to AZD1222 COVID-19 vaccine. Deletions cut 4 bases from V and 7 bases from J, with 13 bases between. Per the germline V gene, CDR1 is LGHDT and CDR2 is YNNKEL (reference sequence). The CDR3 spans 13 residues. Sequencing used immunoSEQ multiplex PCR; TCRdb keeps in-frame clones, though not all of them. The profile covers approximately 98,000 clones, with just over 85% appearing a single time and roughly 3% taken by the ten largest. The starting material was peripheral blood, obtained on day 0 of AZD1222 vaccination. This sequence was found in an adult in good health. The genes are TRBV3-1 (or the pseudogene TRBV3-2) and TRBJ1-2; D uncertain. The CDR3: CASSLLDSGGYTF. CDR3 in DNA: TGTGCCAGCAGCCTCCTAGACTCGGGTGGCTACACCTTC.